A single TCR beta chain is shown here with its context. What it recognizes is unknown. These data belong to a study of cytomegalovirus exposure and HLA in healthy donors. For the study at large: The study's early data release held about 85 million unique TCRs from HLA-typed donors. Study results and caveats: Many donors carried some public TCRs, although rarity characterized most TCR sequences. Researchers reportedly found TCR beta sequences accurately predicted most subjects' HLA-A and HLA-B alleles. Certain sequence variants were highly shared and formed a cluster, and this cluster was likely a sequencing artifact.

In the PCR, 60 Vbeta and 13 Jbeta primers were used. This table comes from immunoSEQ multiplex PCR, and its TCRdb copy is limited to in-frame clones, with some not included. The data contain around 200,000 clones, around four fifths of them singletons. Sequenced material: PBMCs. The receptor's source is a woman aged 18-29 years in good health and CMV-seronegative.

The CDR3 sequence: CASSYTGRGSANEKLFF. The CDR3 nucleotides are TGTGCCAGCAGCTATACAGGGAGAGGATCTGCTAATGAAAAACTGTTTTTT. The genes are TRBV5-4 and TRBJ1-4, with D perhaps TRBD1 (6 bases). V dropped 3 bases and J dropped 3 bases, with 18 bases sitting between them. Germline CDR1 SGHNT, CDR2 YYREEE (reference sequence). The CDR3 is 17 residues long.